This entry describes one T cell receptor (beta chain). Its antigen remains unknown. The entry originates in a study of beta chain features in type 1 diabetes. A single heparinised blood sample, averaging about 120 mL, was obtained per donor. Sequenced material consisted of expressed TCRB transcripts (all of the isolated RNA was reverse transcribed). Measured with immunoSEQ multiplex PCR; TCRdb has only the in-frame clones, and not every one. The profile shows roughly 290,000 clones, roughly 8% of them singletons. Study results and limitations: In the patient group, naive, central memory and Treg TCRB repertoires seemed more alike than in the healthy donor group. Whether TCRB rearrangement is influenced by HLA type was left unresolved in this analysis.

The sample taken for sequencing was central memory CD4+ T cells from blood. This TCR came from a woman between 18 and 30 years old in good health.

CDR3 region: CSVGDGFNQPQHF. The DNA of the CDR3 is TGCAGCGTTGGCGATGGGTTCAATCAGCCCCAGCATTTT. The V and J genes are TRBV29-1 and TRBJ1-5; the D is unclear. CDR1 SQVTM and CDR2 ANQGSEA come from the germline V gene. This CDR3 is built from 13 residues. V was cut by 4 bases and J by 3 bases, with 10 bases left in between. Filled out from reference TRBV29-1 and TRBJ1-5, the complete variable domain reads SAVISQKPSRDICQRGTSLTIQCQVDSQVTMMFWYRQQPGQSLTLIATANQGSEATYESGFVIDKFPISRPNLTFSTLTVSNMSPEDSSIYLCSVGDGFNQPQHFGDGTRLSIL.